In its sample, the clone carrying this TCR beta chain was seen a few times. Its antigen is unknown. This sample is drawn from a study of CD8 T cell repertoires and HIV-1 epitope variants. As for the study in general: Separate wells received one of Twenty-five Gag or Nef variant peptides. The study's findings and limits: Nef KF9 drew roughly 5 clonotypes and HW9 one, without TAALDMSHF responses.

Germline assignment: CDR1 SGDLS and CDR2 YYNGEE. The CDR3 loop spans 14 amino acids. V gave up 4 bases and J gave up 2 bases; unmatched junction bases: 3. Clones were sequenced by immunoSEQ multiplex PCR, and TCRdb holds only the in-frame ones, with some missing. The sample holds thousands of clones, 66% seen once. This receptor was identified in a male donor with HIV. V gene TRBV9 combines with J gene TRBJ1-2; TRBD1 matches at 9 bases. The material sequenced was cultured CD8+ T cells derived from PBMCs. This chain's CDR3 is CASSPGTGNYGYTF. The CDR3 DNA is TGTGCCAGCAGCCCCGGGACAGGGAACTATGGCTACACCTTC.